The 32 T cell receptor beta chains below were found in one sample sequenced in a study of shared clonotypes between healthy human individuals (TCRdb year 2020). CD8 naive samples consisted of CD45RO-negative cells that were positively selected for CCR7, yielding a CD45RA+CCR7+ population without TemRA cells. The method was the immunoSEQ multiplex PCR assay. Not all clones reach the TCRdb copy of this immuneACCESS table, which keeps in-frame sequences only. Checked studies attribute under half of the gap to unresolved V genes and leave the rest unexplained. A total of around 1.9 million clones appear in this sample, 85% to 95% of them only once. The top ten constitute over 1.5% of the sample. Sequencing was carried out using naive CD8+ T cells from PBMCs. The cell subset or site label on this specimen signifies: CD45RA+CCR7+. The source is a young man in good health. Some clones in this sample may be carry-over from other donors' samples.

J is TRBJ2-7 and V is TRBV14; 9 nucleotides agree with TRBD2. V trimming: 1 base; J trimming: 1 base; junction bases outside the gene matches: 2. CDR3 length: 15 residues. The germline gives CDR1 SGHDN, CDR2 FVKESK. CDR3 nucleotides: TGTGCCAGCAGCCAAGCCCTAGCGGGGTCCTACGAGCAGTACTTC. It translates to CASSQALAGSYEQYF.

CDR3 DNA: TGTGCCAGCAGCGTAGATAGAAGGCCTAGCGGTTACAATGAGCAGTTCTTC. Encoded protein: CASSVDRRPSGYNEQFF. The gene calls are TRBV9 and TRBJ2-1; 7 bases agree with TRBD2. CDR3 length equals 17 residues. Germline assignment: CDR1 SGDLS and CDR2 YYNGEE. V shed 0 bases, J shed 4 bases, and the junction held 10 bases outside the gene matches.

The chain combines TRBV14 with TRBJ2-7, with 14 bases matching TRBD2. V shed 3 bases and J 4 bases; nucleotides not matched to a gene: 17. The CDR3 spans 20 residues. Germline-derived CDR1 and CDR2 are SGHDN and FVKESK. CDR3 sequence reads: CASSQNPGTSGSPPLYEQYF. The CDR3 DNA reads TGTGCCAGCAGCCAGAACCCCGGGACTAGCGGGAGCCCACCCCTTTACGAGCAGTACTTC.

This clone showed up just once. The chain combines TRBV5-1 with TRBJ2-7; TRBD1 might be the D (5 bases). V shed 5 bases and J shed 7 bases, with 13 bases lying between them. The CDR3 covers 12 residues. Looked up from germline, CDR1 is SGHRS and CDR2 is YFSETQ. CDR3 nucleotide sequence: TGCGCCAGCAGGTTCCAGGGTGAAGAGCAGTACTTC. Its translation is CASRFQGEEQYF.

V gene TRBV7-9 combines with J gene TRBJ2-1; D is unclear. The germline gives CDR1 SEHNR, CDR2 FQNEAQ (reference sequence). The CDR3 spans 13 residues. V lost 6 bases, J lost 4 bases, and 10 bases lay in between. The CDR3 nucleotides read TGTGCCAGCAGGTTTGGGGTTTACAATGAGCAGTTCTTC. This translates into CASRFGVYNEQFF. Complete variable domain (other parts from reference TRBV7-9 and TRBJ2-1): DTGVSQNPRHKITKRGQNVTFRCDPISEHNRLYWYRQTLGQGPEFLTYFQNEAQLEKSRLLSDRFSAERPKGSFSTLEIQRTEQGDSAMYLCASRFGVYNEQFFGPGTRLTVL.

The chain recombines TRBV6-6 with TRBJ1-1, with D perhaps matching TRBD1 (5 bases). The germline gives CDR1 MNHNY, CDR2 SVGAGI (reference sequence). The CDR3 spans 14 residues. V lost 6 bases and J 3 bases, leaving 14 bases between the germline ends. The CDR3 DNA reads as TGTGCCAGCAGGGAACGACAGCACTACACTGAAGCTTTCTTT. Translating gives CASRERQHYTEAFF.

V gene TRBV9 combines with J gene TRBJ2-7; D gene uncertain. V lost 0 bases and J 0 bases, leaving 4 bases between the germline ends. The CDR3 spans 13 residues. In germline, CDR1 is SGDLS, CDR2 YYNGEE. The DNA for the CDR3 is TGTGCCAGCAGCGTAGTTCACTCCTACGAGCAGTACTTC. This codes for CASSVVHSYEQYF.

The CDR3 region has the DNA TGTGCCATCAGTGGTCTGGACAGGGAGGCAGACACCATATATTTT. Residues: CAISGLDREADTIYF. The V call is TRBV10-3, the J call TRBJ1-3, with 8 bases lining up with TRBD1. The trim removed 4 bases at V and 8 bases at J, leaving 10 bases unmatched. The CDR3 has 15 amino acids. CDR1 is ENHRY and CDR2 is SYGVKD in the germline V gene.

CDR3 bases: TGTGCCAGCAGCTTAGTCCAGGCCACCGGGGAGCTGTTTTTT. This sequence encodes CASSLVQATGELFF. This rearrangement joins TRBV7-9 to TRBJ2-2; no firm D call. Trimming left V 1 base short and J 4 bases short, with 7 bases between. This CDR3 comprises 14 residues. The germline V gene encodes CDR1 SEHNR and CDR2 FQNEAQ (reference sequence).

The table lists this clone with a count of one. The chain is built from TRBV2 and TRBJ1-1, with unresolved D. CDR1 and CDR2 from the germline V gene are SNHLY and FYNNEI. The CDR3 covers 15 residues. V lost 1 base, J lost 2 bases, and 11 bases lay in between. The chain's CDR3 is CASSEVLGINTEAFF. As DNA, the CDR3 is TGTGCCAGCAGTGAAGTTTTGGGGATCAACACTGAAGCTTTCTTT.

J is TRBJ2-7 and V is TRBV6-5; a weak D match, TRBD2 (6 bases). CDR1 is MNHEY, CDR2 SVGAGI, per germline. V was trimmed by 3 bases and J by 3 bases, leaving 12 bases between them. CDR3 length: 14 residues. The DNA for the CDR3 is TGTGCCAGCAGTTATCGCGGGGTGGGCTACGAGCAGTACTTC. It specifies CASSYRGVGYEQYF.

About this clone: Other DNA sequences in the same sample also yield this CDR3. The chain has TRBV6-5 and TRBJ2-7; D unclear. The CDR3 runs 16 residues. The germline V gene encodes CDR1 MNHEY and CDR2 SVGAGI. V was cut by 0 bases and J by 0 bases, with 12 bases left in between. CDR3 amino acids: CASSYSVGPSSYEQYF. CDR3 bases: TGTGCCAGCAGTTACTCGGTGGGCCCGAGCTCCTACGAGCAGTACTTC.

The rearrangement links TRBV10-2 to TRBJ2-1; 8 bases agree with TRBD2. Germline CDR1 reads WSHSY; CDR2 reads SAAADI. The CDR3 totals 13 residues. V shed 6 bases, J shed 6 bases, and the junction held 4 bases outside the gene matches. CDR3 sequence: CASSHTSGNEQFF. The CDR3 nucleotides read TGCGCCAGCAGCCATACTAGCGGCAATGAGCAGTTCTTC.

J is TRBJ2-7 and V is TRBV4-2; TRBD1 matches at 9 bases. Germline trimming cut 1 base from V and 3 bases from J; bases unmatched to any gene: 7. The CDR3 loop spans 16 amino acids. Looked up from germline, CDR1 is LGHNA and CDR2 is YNFKEQ. The chain's CDR3 is CASSQVTGGTDYEQYF. CDR3 nucleotide sequence: TGTGCCAGCAGCCAAGTTACAGGGGGCACCGACTACGAGCAGTACTTC.

V and J are TRBV5-4 and TRBJ1-2; weak D call: TRBD1 (5 bases). The CDR3 has 16 residues. Germline CDR1 is SGHNT and CDR2 is YYREEE (reference sequence). V lost 2 bases to trimming and J lost 6 bases, with 20 bases between them. The CDR3 DNA sequence: TGTGCCAGCAGCTTTTTAGCTGGGGCAGGTGGGGATGGCTACACCTTC. This translates into CASSFLAGAGGDGYTF. Full variable domain (outside the CDR3, taken from reference TRBV5-4 and TRBJ1-2): ETGVTQSPTHLIKTRGQQVTLRCSSQSGHNTVSWYQQALGQGPQFIFQYYREEENGRGNFPPRFSGLQFPNYSSELNVNALELDDSALYLCASSFLAGAGGDGYTFGSGTRLTVV.

This clone was observed once. The chain links TRBV27 to TRBJ2-7; 9 bases are a match to TRBD1. V lost 6 bases, J lost 4 bases, and 10 bases stayed unmatched. The CDR3 is 15 residues long. Germline-derived CDR1 and CDR2 are MNHEY and SMNVEV (reference sequence). The CDR3 coding sequence is TGTGCCAGCAGGGACCTAGGGACAGGGCTTTACGAGCAGTACTTC. Encoded protein: CASRDLGTGLYEQYF.

This chain uses TRBV29-1 with TRBJ2-2, with a weak D call TRBD1 (6 bases). Deletions cut 5 bases from V and 2 bases from J, with 9 bases between. Germline V CDR1 and CDR2: SQVTM, ANQGSEA. The CDR3 has 13 amino acids. DNA of the CDR3: TGCAGCGTTATGGGGGCTAACACCGGGGAGCTGTTTTTT. Amino acids: CSVMGANTGELFF.

The J gene is TRBJ2-1, the V gene TRBV28; D unresolved. V lost 5 bases and J lost 6, with 20 bases in between. The germline V gene has CDR1 MDHEN and CDR2 SYDVKM. This CDR3 contains 16 residues. CDR3 DNA: TGTGCCAGCAGTCCGGCGCGGCTCCTTTCTGGCAATGAGCAGTTCTTC. It specifies CASSPARLLSGNEQFF.

The sample holds one count of this clone. CDR3 amino acids: CASASWRRDTPMAFF. The CDR3 DNA is TGTGCCAGCGCCTCCTGGAGAAGGGACACTCCTATGGCTTTCTTT. The chain recombines TRBV27 with TRBJ1-1, with TRBD1 as a possible D gene (6 bases). In germline, CDR1 is MNHEY, CDR2 SMNVEV (reference sequence). The germline V and J ends were trimmed by 8 bases and 11 bases, with 27 bases remaining between them. This CDR3 comprises 15 residues.

The chain employs TRBV6-5 and TRBJ1-1, with a possible D match to TRBD1 (5 bases). The V end was cut by 5 bases, the J end by 5 bases, with 15 bases between. CDR1 is MNHEY, CDR2 SVGAGI, per germline. CDR3 size: 14 residues. Written as DNA, the CDR3 is TGTGCCAGCAGTGTACTTGGGGGGGAGACTGAAGCTTTCTTT. Its translation is CASSVLGGETEAFF.

The sample holds one count of this clone. The V gene is TRBV5-6, the J gene TRBJ1-4, with D perhaps TRBD1 (5 bases). This CDR3 is 13 amino acids long. Germline V gives CDR1 SGHDT, CDR2 YYEEEE. The V gene lost 3 bases and the J gene lost 4 bases, with 7 bases spanning the gap. The CDR3 DNA reads as TGTGCCAGCAGCTGGGGACTTAATGAAAAACTGTTTTTT. Its protein product is CASSWGLNEKLFF.

In its sample, this clone was seen once. The chain couples TRBV4-1 to TRBJ2-1; TRBD2 agrees at 12 bases. Losses at the gene ends were 2 bases for V and 12 bases for J; bases not matched to a gene: 11. Germline-derived CDR1 and CDR2 are MGHRA and YSYEKL. The CDR3 totals 16 residues. The CDR3 spells CASSQLRLAGEVRQFF. CDR3 DNA sequence: TGCGCCAGCAGCCAACTGCGACTAGCGGGAGAAGTTAGGCAGTTCTTC.

In this sample, this clone turned up once. The J gene is TRBJ2-3, the V gene TRBV14; no clear D. From germline, CDR1 is SGHDN and CDR2 FVKESK. Trimming removed 4 bases at V and 5 bases at J, with 13 bases between. There are 14 residues in the CDR3. CDR3 protein: CASSLRSKGDTQYF. In DNA form, the CDR3 reads TGTGCCAGCAGCCTCCGCTCAAAGGGAGATACGCAGTATTTT.

J is TRBJ1-1 and V is TRBV15; TRBD1 aligns across 7 bases. The V and J ends lost 8 bases and 1 base, in that order; junction bases with no gene match: 1. The CDR3 is 12 amino acids. Germline V gives CDR1 LNHNV, CDR2 YYDKDF (reference sequence). The CDR3 coding sequence is TGTGCCACCGGACAGGCGAACACTGAAGCTTTCTTT. This sequence encodes CATGQANTEAFF.

CDR3 sequence (DNA): TGTGCCAGCAGCTTGTCAGAGGTCCCTCATGGCTACACCTTC. Translated, it gives CASSLSEVPHGYTF. The chain combines TRBV7-9 with TRBJ1-2; the D is unclear. The CDR3 has 14 residues. With 3 bases removed from V and 6 bases from J, the gap between germline ends came to 14 bases. Germline CDR1 reads SEHNR; CDR2 reads FQNEAQ (reference sequence).

The chain joins TRBV11-2 to TRBJ2-1; TRBD2 is a possible D gene (6 bases). Germline-derived CDR1 and CDR2 are SGHAT and FQNNGV. V was trimmed by 6 bases and J by 2 bases, leaving 17 bases between them. The CDR3 loop spans 16 amino acids. The chain's CDR3 is CASRRVGTQAYNEQFF. CDR3 DNA sequence: TGTGCCAGCAGGAGGGTGGGGACTCAAGCCTACAATGAGCAGTTCTTC.

V and J are TRBV9 and TRBJ1-2; 11 nucleotides align to TRBD1. This CDR3 has 19 residues. V shed 0 bases, J shed 6 bases, and the junction held 16 bases outside the gene matches. The V gene's germline CDR1 is SGDLS and CDR2 YYNGEE. CDR3 amino acids: CASSVASAPGQGEEDGYTF. The CDR3 coding sequence is TGTGCCAGCAGCGTAGCTTCCGCCCCGGGACAGGGGGAAGAGGATGGCTACACCTTC.

The chain couples TRBV4-3 to TRBJ2-3, with D possibly TRBD2 on 6 matching bases. V shed 5 bases and J shed 6 bases, with 21 bases lying between them. CDR1 is LGHNA, CDR2 YSLEER, per germline. The CDR3 covers 16 residues. In DNA form, the CDR3 reads TGCGCCAGCAGCTCGCTAGTAACGGGAGTAAGCGATACGCAGTATTTT. This encodes CASSSLVTGVSDTQYF.

This clone has more than one count but fewer than ten. The same CDR3 arises from other DNA sequences in this sample as well. The V gene is TRBV27, the J gene TRBJ2-7; D may be TRBD2 (5 bases). The V gene lost 4 bases and the J gene lost 3 bases, with 7 bases spanning the gap. Germline loops: CDR1 MNHEY, CDR2 SMNVEV (reference sequence). The CDR3 runs to 12 residues. The CDR3 sequence: CASSSGDYEQYF. The DNA of the CDR3 is TGTGCCAGCAGTTCCGGGGACTACGAGCAGTACTTC.

The chain joins TRBV14 to TRBJ2-7, with D possibly matching TRBD1 (5 bases). Germline V lookup: CDR1 SGHDN, CDR2 FVKESK. The V end was cut by 3 bases, the J end by 0 bases, with 18 bases between. This CDR3 has 17 amino acids. CDR3 sequence (DNA): TGTGCCAGCAGCCACTCATTAACTCAGGGTTTCTCCTACGAGCAGTACTTC. Amino acids: CASSHSLTQGFSYEQYF. Based on the CDR3 plus reference TRBV14 and TRBJ2-7, the full variable domain is EAGVTQFPSHSVIEKGQTVTLRCDPISGHDNLYWYRRVMGKEIKFLLHFVKESKQDESGMPNNRFLAERTGGTYSTLKVQPAELEDSGVYFCASSHSLTQGFSYEQYFGPGTRLTVT.

The chain recombines TRBV11-2 with TRBJ2-1, with 13 bases fitting TRBD2. The CDR3 totals 18 residues. With 5 bases clipped from V and 2 bases from J, the junction kept 9 bases outside the gene matches. The germline CDR1 and CDR2 sequences are SGHAT and FQNNGV. DNA of the CDR3: TGTGCCAGCAGCCTAGCCCCGGGACTAGCGGGACCCTACAATGAGCAGTTCTTC. It yields the protein CASSLAPGLAGPYNEQFF.

The chain joins TRBV7-9 to TRBJ2-1; 10 nucleotides agree with TRBD1. Germline-derived CDR1 and CDR2 are SEHNR and FQNEAQ (reference sequence). This CDR3 spans 13 amino acids. V shed 5 bases and J 5 bases; nucleotides not matched to a gene: 0. CDR3 loop: CASSGTGDNEQFF. The CDR3 DNA sequence: TGTGCCAGCAGCGGGACAGGGGACAATGAGCAGTTCTTC. Together with reference TRBV7-9 and TRBJ2-1, the CDR3 gives the full variable domain: DTGVSQNPRHKITKRGQNVTFRCDPISEHNRLYWYRQTLGQGPEFLTYFQNEAQLEKSRLLSDRFSAERPKGSFSTLEIQRTEQGDSAMYLCASSGTGDNEQFFGPGTRLTVL.